This T cell receptor beta chain was recorded in a study of cytomegalovirus exposure and HLA in healthy donors. Overall study: Among the roughly 400 donors who were genotyped, about 84% fell in the genetic ancestry cluster that is associated with self-reported Caucasian donors. General observations from the study: Evidence from a later analysis indicated that most CMV-associated TCR beta chains looked HLA-restricted. Later genetic work tied a missense DCLRE1C variant to beta-chain V and J trimming. Most subjects had HLA-A and HLA-B alleles reportedly predicted accurately by TCR beta sequences.

PCR primers comprised 60 Vbeta and 13 Jbeta primers. Data came from immunoSEQ multiplex PCR; TCRdb stores just in-frame clones and leaves some out. The data hold 65,000 to 70,000 clones, with around 80% observed a single time. Notes on this clone: As yet, its antigen is unknown.

This CDR3 spans 14 amino acids. Trimming shortened V by 1 base and J by 11 bases, and 17 bases separated the two germline ends. Germline CDR1 reads MGHRA; CDR2 reads YSYEKL. The chain carries TRBV4-1 and TRBJ1-1; D is ambiguous. The TCR sequence derives from a man aged 45-65 years in good health and CMV-seronegative. The specimen sequenced was PBMCs. Here the CDR3 reads CASSQVDMTVEAFF. The CDR3, as DNA: TGCGCCAGCAGCCAAGTTGACATGACGGTTGAGGCTTTCTTT.